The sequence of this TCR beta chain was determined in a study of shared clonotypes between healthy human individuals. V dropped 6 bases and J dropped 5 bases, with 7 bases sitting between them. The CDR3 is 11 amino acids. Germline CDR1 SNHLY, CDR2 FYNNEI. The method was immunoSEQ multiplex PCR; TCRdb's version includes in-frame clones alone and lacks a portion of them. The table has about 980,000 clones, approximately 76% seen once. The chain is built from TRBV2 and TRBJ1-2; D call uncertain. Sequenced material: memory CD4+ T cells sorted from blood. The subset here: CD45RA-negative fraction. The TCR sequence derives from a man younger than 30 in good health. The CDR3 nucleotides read TGTGCCAGCAGAGCGACTTATGGCTACACCTTC. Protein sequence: CASRATYGYTF.